What follows are 17 T cell receptor beta chains derived from one specimen sequenced in a study of T cell responses to AZD1222 COVID-19 vaccine. Using immunoSEQ multiplex PCR, the repertoire was profiled, and TCRdb retains in-frame clones only, with some absent. The profile shows 95,000 to 150,000 clones, 80% to 95% of them singletons. The sample in question was peripheral blood, obtained on day 0 of AZD1222 vaccination. These receptors came from an adult in good health.

The rearrangement links TRBV7-2 to TRBJ1-5, with D unresolved. This CDR3 region has 13 residues. Germline lookup yields CDR1 SGHTA and CDR2 FQGNSA. Trimming cost V 4 bases and J 4 bases, with 8 bases left between them. The CDR3 reads CASSSGTNQPQHF. CDR3 in DNA: TGTGCCAGCAGCTCCGGAACAAATCAGCCCCAGCATTTT.

The rearrangement uses TRBV7-8 and TRBJ2-5; 13 positions match TRBD2. This CDR3 region has 17 residues. From germline, CDR1 is SGHVS and CDR2 FQNEAQ. The J segment lost 2 bases and the V segment lost 5 bases, leaving 8 bases of the junction unmatched. The DNA of the CDR3 is TGTGCCAGCAGCCCCGGGACTAGCGGGGAAATACAAGAGACCCAGTACTTC. Translation gives CASSPGTSGEIQETQYF.

The chain has TRBV2 and TRBJ1-1; 7 bases agree with TRBD1. CDR3 length equals 16 residues. Per germline, CDR1 SNHLY and CDR2 FYNNEI. The V and J ends lost 4 bases and 4 bases, in that order; junction bases with no gene match: 12. DNA for the CDR3: TGTGCCAGCAGTGGTAAGGGGTCAGGGGGGAGCACTGAAGCTTTCTTT. Encoded protein: CASSGKGSGGSTEAFF. Drawing the rest from reference TRBV2 and TRBJ1-1, the complete variable domain is EPEVTQTPSHQVTQMGQEVILRCVPISNHLYFYWYRQILGQKVEFLVSFYNNEISEKSEIFDDQFSVERPDGSNFTLKIRSTKLEDSAMYFCASSGKGSGGSTEAFFGQGTRLTVV.

The V call is TRBV4-3, the J call TRBJ2-7; 9 nucleotides agree with TRBD2. This CDR3 comprises 15 residues. V was clipped by 1 base and J by 6 bases; unmatched bases: 7. CDR1 is LGHNA, CDR2 YSLEER, per germline. CDR3 residues: CASSQVGGLAGEQYF. The CDR3 coding sequence is TGCGCCAGCAGCCAAGTTGGGGGACTAGCTGGCGAGCAGTACTTC.

The chain carries TRBV4-1 and TRBJ2-4; D perhaps matches TRBD2 (6 bases). Looked up from germline, CDR1 is MGHRA and CDR2 is YSYEKL. Trimming stripped 6 bases from V and 0 bases from J, with 12 bases between. The length of the CDR3 is 15 residues. The CDR3 is CASSSGFLAKNIQYF. In DNA form, the CDR3 reads TGCGCCAGCAGTAGCGGCTTCCTAGCCAAAAACATTCAGTACTTC.

The chain couples TRBV28 to TRBJ2-7, with 7 bases lining up with TRBD2. This CDR3 has 14 residues. Germline V CDR1 and CDR2: MDHEN, SYDVKM. Trimming cost V 6 bases and J 2 bases; bases outside gene matches: 7. CDR3 sequence (DNA): TGTGCCAGCAGCGTAAGCGGGGCTACCTACGAGCAGTACTTC. Encoded protein: CASSVSGATYEQYF.

The rearrangement joins TRBV7-8 to TRBJ2-5, with D possibly called TRBD1 or TRBD2 (5 bases each). The V and J ends lost 4 bases and 2 bases respectively, with 11 bases between them. Germline V gene sequence: CDR1 SGHVS, CDR2 FQNEAQ. The CDR3 is made up of 14 amino acids. CDR3 DNA: TGTGCCAGCAGCTCATGGGGCGGGCAAGAGACCCAGTACTTC. It codes for CASSSWGGQETQYF.

The rearrangement uses TRBV5-1 and TRBJ1-1; D is possibly TRBD1 (6 bases). The CDR3 runs 17 residues. Trimming pared 1 base from V and 0 bases from J, leaving 16 bases between. Germline V CDR1 and CDR2: SGHRS, YFSETQ. The CDR3 region has the DNA TGCGCCAGCAGCTTGTCCAGGGGATTTACAATGAACACTGAAGCTTTCTTT. It codes for CASSLSRGFTMNTEAFF.

The DNA of the CDR3 is TGTGCCAGTAGTATAGGCCCTCGGGGGGGCAATGAGCAGTTCTTC. Its protein product is CASSIGPRGGNEQFF. The chain is built from TRBV19 and TRBJ2-1, with 8 bases identical to TRBD2. The CDR3 is made up of 15 amino acids. CDR1 is LNHDA, CDR2 SQIVND, per germline (reference sequence). The V and J ends lost 1 base and 6 bases, in that order; junction bases with no gene match: 5.

The gene calls are TRBV3-1 (or the pseudogene TRBV3-2) and TRBJ1-6, with 9 bases identical to TRBD1. The length of the CDR3 is 14 residues. V shed 5 bases and J 8 bases; nucleotides not matched to a gene: 4. In germline, CDR1 is LGHDT, CDR2 YNNKEL (reference sequence). CDR3 DNA sequence: TGTGCCAGCAGCGGGGGACAGGGTTATTCACCCCTCCACTTT. It specifies CASSGGQGYSPLHF.

The chain employs TRBV19 and TRBJ1-6, with 7 bases lining up with TRBD1. Losses at the gene ends were 6 bases for V and 7 bases for J; bases not matched to a gene: 6. Germline lookup yields CDR1 LNHDA and CDR2 SQIVND (reference sequence). The CDR3 runs to 14 residues. The DNA for the CDR3 is TGTGCCAGTAGGCCGACAGGGTTCAATTCACCCCTCCACTTT. Translating gives CASRPTGFNSPLHF.

The rearrangement joins TRBV12-3 or TRBV12-4 to TRBJ1-1; 7 bases line up with TRBD1. With 3 bases clipped from V and 5 bases from J, the junction kept 3 bases outside the gene matches. This CDR3 has 13 amino acids. The chain's CDR3 is CASSFDRVTEAFF. CDR3 bases: TGTGCCAGCAGTTTCGACAGGGTAACTGAAGCTTTCTTT.

A single count supports this clone. The genes are TRBV19 and TRBJ2-7, with 8 bases identical to TRBD1. CDR1 LNHDA and CDR2 SQIVND come from the germline V gene (reference sequence). CDR3 length: 15 amino acids. Trimming cost V 3 bases and J 3 bases; bases outside gene matches: 7. The CDR3 sequence: CASSMQTGAYYEQYF. The CDR3 DNA reads as TGTGCCAGTAGTATGCAGACAGGGGCGTACTACGAGCAGTACTTC.

This clone has only one observation. The chain is built from TRBV7-8 and TRBJ1-1, with D perhaps TRBD1 (5 bases). CDR1 is SGHVS and CDR2 is FQNEAQ in the germline V gene. The CDR3 spans 17 residues. Between the trimmed V and J ends, which lost 5 bases and 1 base, there was a span of 20 bases. CDR3 sequence (DNA): TGTGCCAGCAGCATAGTACGTCGGGACGTAGGGAACACTGAAGCTTTCTTT. Translating it yields CASSIVRRDVGNTEAFF.

The rearrangement links TRBV7-2 to TRBJ1-4, with 9 bases lining up with TRBD1. After removal of 5 bases from V and 4 bases from J, the junction contained 8 bases not matched to a gene. Germline values: CDR1 SGHTA, CDR2 FQGNSA. The CDR3 covers 16 residues. The CDR3 sequence is CASSRGGTGINEKLFF. The CDR3 DNA reads TGTGCCAGCAGCAGGGGGGGGACAGGGATTAATGAAAAACTGTTTTTT.

This chain connects TRBV7-9 to TRBJ1-3; D remains unclear. Germline assignment: CDR1 SEHNR and CDR2 FQNEAQ (reference sequence). This CDR3 is 13 amino acids long. Trimming stripped 1 base from V and 0 bases from J, with 1 base between. CDR3 DNA sequence: TGTGCCAGCAGCTTAGGCTCTGGAAACACCATATATTTT. Translation: CASSLGSGNTIYF.

The chain recombines TRBV11-2 with TRBJ2-7; 9 bases agree with TRBD1. The length of the CDR3 is 16 residues. V gave up 0 bases and J gave up 3 bases; unmatched junction bases: 6. The germline V gene encodes CDR1 SGHAT and CDR2 FQNNGV. The DNA of the CDR3 is TGTGCCAGCAGCTTAGAGACAGGGGGTTACTACTACGAGCAGTACTTC. This codes for CASSLETGGYYYEQYF. Using reference TRBV11-2 and TRBJ2-7 for the parts outside the CDR3, the full variable domain is EAGVAQSPRYKIIEKRQSVAFWCNPISGHATLYWYQQILGQGPKLLIQFQNNGVVDDSQLPKDRFSAERLKGVDSTLKIQPAKLEDSAVYLCASSLETGGYYYEQYFGPGTRLTVT.